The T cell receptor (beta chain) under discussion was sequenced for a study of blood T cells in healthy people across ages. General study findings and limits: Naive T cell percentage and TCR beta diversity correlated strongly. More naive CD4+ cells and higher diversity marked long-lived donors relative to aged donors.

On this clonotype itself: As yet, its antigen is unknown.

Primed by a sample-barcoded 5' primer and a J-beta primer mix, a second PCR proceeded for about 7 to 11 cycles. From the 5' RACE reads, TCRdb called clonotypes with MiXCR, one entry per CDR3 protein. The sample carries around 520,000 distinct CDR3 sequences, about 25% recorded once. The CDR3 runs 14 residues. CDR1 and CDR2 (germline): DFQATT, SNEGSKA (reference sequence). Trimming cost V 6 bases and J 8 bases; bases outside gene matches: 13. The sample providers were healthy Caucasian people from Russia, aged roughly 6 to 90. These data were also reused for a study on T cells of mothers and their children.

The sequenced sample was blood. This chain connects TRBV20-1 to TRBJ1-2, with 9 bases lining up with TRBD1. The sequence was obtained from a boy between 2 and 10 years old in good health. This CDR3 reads CSAKTRDRVEGYTF. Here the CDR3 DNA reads TGCAGTGCAAAAACCCGGGACAGGGTTGAGGGCTACACCTTC.